This T cell receptor beta chain was recorded in a study of shared clonotypes between healthy human individuals. About the research overall: Donors consisted of a couple of women and a few men between 18 and 49. CD4 naive cells filled three plates per donor, CD4 memory three, CD8 naive two and CD8 memory one.

About this clone: Its antigen is not known.

This table comes from immunoSEQ multiplex PCR, and its TCRdb copy is limited to in-frame clones, with some not included. The table has about 2 million clones, 95% seen once; the top ten hold 0.13%. The germline V gene has CDR1 SGHDT and CDR2 YYEEEE. V was cut by 0 bases and J by 5 bases, with 11 bases left in between. The CDR3 runs 14 residues. Study outcomes and limitations: Among non-shared clonotypes, generation probabilities were lower than among those shared by all four donors. Naive subsets tended to show greater estimated richness than memory subsets.

This clonotype was obtained from a man aged 18 to 30 in good health. V usage is TRBV5-6 and J usage is TRBJ1-2; possible D gene TRBD1, 5 bases. Sequenced sample: naive CD4+ T cells sorted from blood. Noted subset: CD45RA+ positively selected. The CDR3 here is CASSLAGARYGYTF. CDR3 DNA sequence: TGTGCCAGCAGCTTGGCTGGGGCGCGATATGGCTACACCTTC.